This T cell receptor beta chain is from a study of blood T cell repertoires in COVID-19. The CDR3 sequence is 17 residues long. CDR1 LGHNA and CDR2 YSLEER come from the germline V gene. With V trimmed by 1 base and J by 3 bases, 7 bases remained unmatched. In the original workflow: From reference gene primer amplification, estimates of nucleated cell counts were derived. Generated by immunoSEQ multiplex PCR, the TCRdb table keeps only in-frame clones and is missing some. For V, J and clone size, that table is used; D and trimming come from the DNA. The sample contains some 220,000 clones, about 85% of which appear only once.

This TCR came from a woman older than 75 with active or convalescent COVID-19. Sequencing input: peripheral blood. The V and J genes are TRBV4-3 and TRBJ2-5, with 11 positions matching TRBD2. For the CDR3, the DNA is TGCGCCAGCAGCCAAGGGCTGGCTAGCGGGGGGAAAGAGACCCAGTACTTC. It yields the protein CASSQGLASGGKETQYF.